This entry features one T cell receptor (beta chain) sequence. Assignments of participants to cohorts depended upon their own reported clinical history. This sample was taken from a study of blood T cell repertoires in COVID-19. Study-wide context: Sources were T cells, B-cell-depleted T cells, or PBMCs; the material itself was cDNA or gDNA.

Clones were read by immunoSEQ multiplex PCR, and TCRdb kept only the in-frame ones, dropping some. Here the sample spans fewer than 350,000 clones, roughly 93% being singletons. The sample was PBMCs or T cells enriched from blood (not recorded which). The sequence was obtained from a woman aged 40 to 49 with acute COVID-19.

The CDR3 DNA reads as TGTGCCAGCAGTGAAAAAGGACCCGGGGGTTTCCACGAGCAGTACTTC. Protein: CASSEKGPGGFHEQYF. The rearrangement joins TRBV2 to TRBJ2-7, with D possibly TRBD2 on 6 matching bases. This CDR3 spans 16 amino acids. In germline, CDR1 is SNHLY, CDR2 FYNNEI. The V and J ends lost 2 bases and 5 bases respectively, with 19 bases between them.